The entry below gives a single T cell receptor beta chain sequence along with its context. The antigen is unknown. This entry is derived from a study of shared clonotypes between healthy human individuals. Germline V gene sequence: CDR1 SNHLY, CDR2 FYNNEI. V lost 10 bases, J lost 8 bases, and 17 bases stayed unmatched. This CDR3 has 15 residues. TCRdb's table, derived via immunoSEQ multiplex PCR, lists solely in-frame clones and lacks some. The table shows approximately 2.3 million clones, with approximately 95% occurring only once. Study findings and constraints: Clonotype sharing across several donors was observed for 4% to 6.5% of naive CD4 clonotypes. Represented diversity (both genetic and exposure-history) was limited by the small number of donors. Generally, naive subsets (rather than memory subsets) showed larger estimated richness.

The material sequenced was naive CD4+ T cells from PBMCs. Indicated subset: CD45RA+ positively selected. The origin of this receptor is a young man in good health. Some clones in this sample may be carry-over from other donors' samples. The chain recombines TRBV2 with TRBJ2-1, with 7 bases lining up with TRBD2. The CDR3 here is CATDPLARGSYEQFF. Written as DNA, the CDR3 is TGTGCCACCGATCCCTTGGCGCGGGGGAGTTATGAGCAGTTCTTC.